The present T cell receptor (beta chain) was sequenced within a study of coeliac disease. The table came from immunoSEQ multiplex PCR; TCRdb's copy has only in-frame clones and leaves some out. The sample includes around 1,300 clones, roughly 50% seen only once; the top ten take about 24%. As to this clone: Its antigen is as yet unknown.

Study results and caveats: Lower clonality than controls marked TRB and TRG repertoires from active celiac intraepithelial and lamina propria samples. TRB repertoires were largely private, with most amino acid sequences found in only one sample.

This CDR3 contains 12 residues. Germline CDR1 reads SGHVS; CDR2 reads FQNEAQ. The V end lost 5 bases, the J end lost 7 bases, and 11 bases lay between the germline ends. This chain joins TRBV7-8 and TRBJ1-2; TRBD1 might be the D (6 bases). Input material: intraepithelial lymphocytes from the gut. The clonotype comes from a man in his sixties or seventies without celiac disease. The CDR3 DNA is TGTGCCAGCAGCCTCACAGGGTTTGGCTACACCTTC. Translated, it gives CASSLTGFGYTF.